This T cell receptor (beta chain) was profiled in a study of early stage breast cancer tumors (dated by TCRdb to about 2017). In the study overall: Of the approximately 16 invasive breast tumors, approximately 11 were found to be estrogen receptor-positive, progesterone receptor-positive and HER2-negative. Of the roughly twelve ER+/PR+/HER2- tumors, eight were classified as invasive ductal carcinomas and four as invasive lobular carcinomas. The samples as a whole yielded under 3,500,000 detected templates, corresponding to 950,000 to 1,300,000 unique clonotypes. On average, each sample got about 10-fold read coverage. Broader findings and caveats from the paper: Because the cohort was small, analysis by tumor subtype was not possible. Sequencing bulk genomic DNA from unsorted cells could not capture chain pairing or functional markers like CD4, CD8 and FOXP3. Tumors showed about 2.5-fold higher T cell density and higher clonality than adjacent normal breast tissue. Greater similarity was observed between blood and normal breast repertoires than between blood and tumor repertoires, and tumor was distinguished from normal in most of the 16 patients when each tissue was compared with blood. Enriched TCRB sequences shared across patients were found to be mostly commonly generated sequences that were unlikely to play an important role in the tumor microenvironment.

Each sample was amplified in two independent genomic DNA replicates, using 0.5 to 0.65 ug for blood and around 1.6 ug for tumor or normal breast. TCRB sequencing of genomic DNA was carried out with the ImmunoSeq Intro kit according to the manufacturer's instructions. For absolute quantification, the roughly 34-cycle multiplex PCR included proprietary primers along with spike-in control sequences. Single-end 150-bp reads were used to sequence an 87-bp fragment spanning the CDR3 and the flanking V and J genes. Seven samples, with two replicates for each sample, were multiplexed per lane of an Illumina MiSeq using version 3.0 chemistry. The source study handled its data this way. The vendor's proprietary pipeline processed the raw data and merged both replicates into a single result for each sample. Productive rearrangements sharing the V-gene family, CDR3 amino acid sequence and J-gene segment were defined as clonotypes. Clonality was calculated as 1 minus the normalized Shannon entropy (Pielou evenness) of TCRB abundances. To estimate T cell density, the total number of templates was divided by the number of input cells, which was inferred from the amount of DNA input. Recon with default parameters was used to estimate total repertoire diversity and clonality. Tumor-enriched clonotypes were defined as having over 0.1% abundance in tumor and at least 32-fold higher abundance than in normal breast. In TCRdb, the immuneACCESS table is reduced to in-frame sequences with V and J assigned. These tables do not hold every clone; where another copy was compared, an unresolved V gene accounts for under half, and the others remain unexplained. V and J calls and clone size follow that table, whereas D and trimming were derived from the DNA. A total of some 36,000 clones appear in this sample, about 68% of them only once. The top ten constitute about 7% of the sample.

The CDR3 goes from the cysteine to the phenylalanine over 15 residues. The kept DNA is CDR3 alone, 45 bases in frame from the first base. The germline V gene (reference sequence) sets CDR1 to LNHDA and CDR2 to SQIVND. V sheds 6 bases and J sheds 1 base, leaving 15 bases between their ends. The study profiled bulk TCR beta-chain repertoires in matched peripheral blood, tumor and adjacent normal breast tissue taken from about 15 patients with early-stage breast cancer. Before surgery, about 5-10 mL of whole blood was collected into EDTA tubes and then processed within 2 hours. Peripheral blood mononuclear cells were isolated by Ficoll-Paque centrifugation in SepMate-50 tubes. PBMCs were cryopreserved in around 90% FBS with roughly 10% DMSO in aliquots of about 1.8 to 4 million cells and stored in liquid nitrogen. The Qiagen AllPrep DNA/RNA Mini kit was used to extract genomic DNA. Remarks on this clone: This clone's antigen is unknown. Base qualities are not provided; no much larger clone lies one nucleotide away.

The rearranged segments are TRBV19 and TRBJ1-1, with a weak D call of TRBD1 (6 bases match). This TCR derives from a person between 60 and 70 years old with breast cancer. Sequencing was done on a sample of blood. The CDR3 protein is CASSRVGAKNTEAFF. The DNA sequence follows: TGTGCCAGTAGCCGTGTGGGGGCTAAGAACACTGAAGCTTTCTTT.